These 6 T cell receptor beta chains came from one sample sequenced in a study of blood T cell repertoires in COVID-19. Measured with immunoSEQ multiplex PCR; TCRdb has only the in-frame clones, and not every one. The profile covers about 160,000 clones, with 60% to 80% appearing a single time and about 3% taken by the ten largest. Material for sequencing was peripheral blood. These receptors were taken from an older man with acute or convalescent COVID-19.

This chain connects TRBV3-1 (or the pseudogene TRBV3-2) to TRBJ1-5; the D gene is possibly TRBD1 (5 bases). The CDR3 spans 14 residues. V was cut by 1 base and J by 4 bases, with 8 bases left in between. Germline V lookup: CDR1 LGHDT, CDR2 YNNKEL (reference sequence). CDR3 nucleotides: TGTGCCAGCAGCCAAGGGACACTTAATCAGCCCCAGCATTTT. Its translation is CASSQGTLNQPQHF.

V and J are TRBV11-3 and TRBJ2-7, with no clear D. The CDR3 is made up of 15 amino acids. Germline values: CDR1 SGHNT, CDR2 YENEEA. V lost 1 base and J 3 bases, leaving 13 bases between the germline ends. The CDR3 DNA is TGTGCCAGCAGCTTAGGTGGCCAGCTAGGCTACGAGCAGTACTTC. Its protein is CASSLGGQLGYEQYF.

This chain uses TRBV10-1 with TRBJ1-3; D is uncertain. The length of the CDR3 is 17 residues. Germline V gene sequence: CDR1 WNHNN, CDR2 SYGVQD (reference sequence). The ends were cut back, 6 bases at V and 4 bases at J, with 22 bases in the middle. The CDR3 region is CASSDCVQVPWGNTIYF. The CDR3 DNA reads TGCGCCAGCAGCGACTGCGTCCAAGTCCCTTGGGGAAACACCATATATTTT.

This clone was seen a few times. The DNA of the CDR3 is TGTGCCAGCAGCCTACTAGCGGGAGCGTACGAGCAGTACTTC. This gives the protein CASSLLAGAYEQYF. The chain is built from TRBV27 and TRBJ2-7; 11 bases match TRBD2. The CDR3 length is 14 residues. CDR1 and CDR2 from the germline V gene are MNHEY and SMNVEV (reference sequence). V lost 6 bases, J lost 4 bases, and 5 bases stayed unmatched.

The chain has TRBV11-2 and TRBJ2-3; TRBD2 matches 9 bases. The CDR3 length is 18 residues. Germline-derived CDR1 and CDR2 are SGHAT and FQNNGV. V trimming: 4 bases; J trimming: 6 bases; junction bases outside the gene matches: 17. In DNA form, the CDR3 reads TGTGCCAGCAGCTCCCTCTCCTTTAGCGGGAGCTCCTGGGATACGCAGTATTTT. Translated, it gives CASSSLSFSGSSWDTQYF.

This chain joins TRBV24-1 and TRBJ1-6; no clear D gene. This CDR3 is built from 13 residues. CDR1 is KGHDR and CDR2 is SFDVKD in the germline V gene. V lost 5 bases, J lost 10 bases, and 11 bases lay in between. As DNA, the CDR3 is TGTGCCACCAGTGGCGGAAGCGGGTCACCCCTCCACTTT. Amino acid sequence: CATSGGSGSPLHF.